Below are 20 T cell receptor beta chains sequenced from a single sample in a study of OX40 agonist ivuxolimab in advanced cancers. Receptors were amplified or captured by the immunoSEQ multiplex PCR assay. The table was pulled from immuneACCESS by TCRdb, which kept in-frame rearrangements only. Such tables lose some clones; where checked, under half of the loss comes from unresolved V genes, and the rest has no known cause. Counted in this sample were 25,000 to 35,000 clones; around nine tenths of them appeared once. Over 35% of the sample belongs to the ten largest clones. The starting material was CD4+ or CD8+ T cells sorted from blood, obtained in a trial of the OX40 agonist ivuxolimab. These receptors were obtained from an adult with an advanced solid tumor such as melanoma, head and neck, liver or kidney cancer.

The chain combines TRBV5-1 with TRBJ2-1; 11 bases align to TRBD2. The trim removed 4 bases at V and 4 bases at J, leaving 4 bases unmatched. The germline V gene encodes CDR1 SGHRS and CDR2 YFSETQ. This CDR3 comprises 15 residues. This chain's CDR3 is CASSIAGGLYNEQFF. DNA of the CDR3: TGCGCCAGCAGCATAGCGGGAGGGCTATACAATGAGCAGTTCTTC.

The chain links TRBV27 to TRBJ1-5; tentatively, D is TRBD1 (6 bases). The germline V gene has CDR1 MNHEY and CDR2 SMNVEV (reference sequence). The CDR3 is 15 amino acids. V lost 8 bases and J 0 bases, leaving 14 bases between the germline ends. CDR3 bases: TGTGCCAGCCGCACAGGGACCGATAGCAATCAGCCCCAGCATTTT. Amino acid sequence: CASRTGTDSNQPQHF.

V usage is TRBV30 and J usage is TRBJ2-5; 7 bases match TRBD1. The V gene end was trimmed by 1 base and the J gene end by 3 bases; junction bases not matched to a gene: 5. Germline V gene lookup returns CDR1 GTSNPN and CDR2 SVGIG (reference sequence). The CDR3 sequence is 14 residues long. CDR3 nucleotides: TGTGCCTGGAGTGCTGGGACAGTAAAAGAGACCCAGTACTTC. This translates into CAWSAGTVKETQYF.

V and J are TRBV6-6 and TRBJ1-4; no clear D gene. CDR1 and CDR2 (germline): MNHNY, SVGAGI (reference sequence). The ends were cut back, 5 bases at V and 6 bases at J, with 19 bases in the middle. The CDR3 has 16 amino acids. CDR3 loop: CASSHTGPRADEKLFF. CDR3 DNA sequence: TGTGCCAGCAGTCATACCGGGCCTAGGGCGGATGAAAAACTGTTTTTT.

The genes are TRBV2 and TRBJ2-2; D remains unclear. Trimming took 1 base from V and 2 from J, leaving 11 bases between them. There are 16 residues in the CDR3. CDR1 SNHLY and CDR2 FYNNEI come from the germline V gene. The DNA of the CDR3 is TGTGCCAGCAGTGAAGTTTCGGCAACAAACACCGGGGAGCTGTTTTTT. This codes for CASSEVSATNTGELFF.

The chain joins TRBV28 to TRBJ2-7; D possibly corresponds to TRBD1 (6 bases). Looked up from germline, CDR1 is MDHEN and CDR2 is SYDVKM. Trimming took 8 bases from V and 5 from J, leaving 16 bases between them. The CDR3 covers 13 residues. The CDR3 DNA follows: TGTGCCAGCTATTTAACAGGGAGCCACGAGCAGTACTTC. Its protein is CASYLTGSHEQYF.

CDR3 nucleotide sequence: TGTGCCAGCAGCTTGAGGACAGGGGACAATGAGCAGTTCTTC. As protein: CASSLRTGDNEQFF. The V call is TRBV5-4, the J call TRBJ2-1; 9 bases are a match to TRBD1. The CDR3 has 14 amino acids. Germline loops: CDR1 SGHNT, CDR2 YYREEE (reference sequence). The V and J ends lost 1 base and 5 bases, in that order; junction bases with no gene match: 1. The full variable domain, rest sourced from reference TRBV5-4 and TRBJ2-1, is ETGVTQSPTHLIKTRGQQVTLRCSSQSGHNTVSWYQQALGQGPQFIFQYYREEENGRGNFPPRFSGLQFPNYSSELNVNALELDDSALYLCASSLRTGDNEQFFGPGTRLTVL.

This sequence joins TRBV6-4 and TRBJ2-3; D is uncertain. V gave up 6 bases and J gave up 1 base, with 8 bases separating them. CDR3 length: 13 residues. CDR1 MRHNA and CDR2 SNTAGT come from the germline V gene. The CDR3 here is CASSPQGTDTQYF. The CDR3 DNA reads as TGTGCCAGCAGCCCGCAGGGCACAGATACGCAGTATTTT.

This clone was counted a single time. The CDR3 nucleotides read TGTGCCAGCAGCTCGAATGACAGGGGGAACAATGAAAAACTGTTTTTT. Its translation: CASSSNDRGNNEKLFF. This chain connects TRBV13 to TRBJ1-4; TRBD1 aligns across 9 bases. Germline assignment: CDR1 PRHDT and CDR2 FYEKMQ (reference sequence). V was clipped by 4 bases and J by 5 bases; unmatched bases: 8. The CDR3 covers 16 residues.

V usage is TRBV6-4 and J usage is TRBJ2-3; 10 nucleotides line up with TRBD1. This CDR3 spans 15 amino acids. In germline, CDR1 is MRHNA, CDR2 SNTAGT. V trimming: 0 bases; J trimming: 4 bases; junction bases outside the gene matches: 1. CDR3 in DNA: TGTGCCAGCAGTGACTCGACAGGGGGCGCAGATACGCAGTATTTT. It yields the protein CASSDSTGGADTQYF.

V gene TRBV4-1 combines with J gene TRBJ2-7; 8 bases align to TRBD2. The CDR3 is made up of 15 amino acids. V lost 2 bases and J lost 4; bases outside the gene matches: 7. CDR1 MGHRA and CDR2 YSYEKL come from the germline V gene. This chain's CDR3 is CASSQNPGLGYEQYF. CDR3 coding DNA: TGCGCCAGCAGCCAAAATCCGGGACTAGGGTACGAGCAGTACTTC.

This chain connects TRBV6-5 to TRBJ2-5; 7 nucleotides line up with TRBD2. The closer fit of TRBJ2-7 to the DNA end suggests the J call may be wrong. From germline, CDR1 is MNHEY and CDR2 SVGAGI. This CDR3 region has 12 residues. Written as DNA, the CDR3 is TGTGCCAGCAGTTACGGGGGGGGCGAGCAGTACTTC. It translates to CASSYGGGEQYF.

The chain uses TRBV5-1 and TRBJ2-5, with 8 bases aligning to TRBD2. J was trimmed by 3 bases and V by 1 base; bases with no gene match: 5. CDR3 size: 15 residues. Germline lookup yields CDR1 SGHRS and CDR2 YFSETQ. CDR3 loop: CASSLRLAGEETQYF. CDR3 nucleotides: TGCGCCAGCAGCTTGAGGCTAGCGGGTGAAGAGACCCAGTACTTC.

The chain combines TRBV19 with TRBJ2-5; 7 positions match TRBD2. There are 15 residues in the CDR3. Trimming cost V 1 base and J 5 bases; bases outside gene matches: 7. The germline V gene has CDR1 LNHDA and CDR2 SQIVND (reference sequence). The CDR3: CASSIVPAGSETQYF. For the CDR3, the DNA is TGTGCCAGTAGTATAGTTCCAGCGGGATCTGAGACCCAGTACTTC.

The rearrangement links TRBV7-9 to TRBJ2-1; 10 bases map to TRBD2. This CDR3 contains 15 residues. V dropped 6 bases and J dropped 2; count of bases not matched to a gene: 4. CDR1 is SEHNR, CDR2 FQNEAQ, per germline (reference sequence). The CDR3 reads CASSAGTSAYNEQFF. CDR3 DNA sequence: TGTGCCAGCAGTGCCGGGACTAGCGCCTACAATGAGCAGTTCTTC.

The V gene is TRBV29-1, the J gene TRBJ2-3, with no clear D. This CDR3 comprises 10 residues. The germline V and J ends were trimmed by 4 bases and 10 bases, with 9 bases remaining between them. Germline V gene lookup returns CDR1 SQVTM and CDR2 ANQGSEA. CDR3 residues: CSVGGTPQYF. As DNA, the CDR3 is TGCAGCGTTGGGGGAACACCGCAGTATTTT.

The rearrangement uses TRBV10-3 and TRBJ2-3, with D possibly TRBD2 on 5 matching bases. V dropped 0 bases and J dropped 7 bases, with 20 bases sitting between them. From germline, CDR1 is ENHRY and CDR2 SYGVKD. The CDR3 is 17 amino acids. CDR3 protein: CAISESLTGLGDHTQYF. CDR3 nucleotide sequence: TGTGCCATCAGTGAGTCACTAACCGGCTTGGGAGACCATACGCAGTATTTT.

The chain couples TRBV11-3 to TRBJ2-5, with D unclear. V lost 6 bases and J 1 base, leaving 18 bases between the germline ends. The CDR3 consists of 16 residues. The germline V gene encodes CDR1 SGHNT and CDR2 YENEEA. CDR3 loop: CASRFPWFGTQETQYF. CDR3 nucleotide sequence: TGTGCCAGCAGATTTCCTTGGTTTGGTACCCAAGAGACCCAGTACTTC. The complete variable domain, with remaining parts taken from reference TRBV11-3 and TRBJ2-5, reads EAGVVQSPRYKIIEKKQPVAFWCNPISGHNTLYWYLQNLGQGPELLIRYENEEAVDDSQLPKDRFSAERLKGVDSTLKIQPAELGDSAVYLCASRFPWFGTQETQYFGPGTRLLVL.

Here the CDR3 reads CASSHRPSPNEETQYF. CDR3 DNA sequence: TGTGCCAGCAGCCATCGGCCTTCCCCCAACGAAGAGACCCAGTACTTC. The J gene is TRBJ2-5, the V gene TRBV11-2; D not certain. Germline-derived CDR1 and CDR2 are SGHAT and FQNNGV. The CDR3 has 16 amino acids. V dropped 5 bases and J dropped 3 bases, with 19 bases sitting between them. Using reference TRBV11-2 and TRBJ2-5 for the parts outside the CDR3, the full variable domain is EAGVAQSPRYKIIEKRQSVAFWCNPISGHATLYWYQQILGQGPKLLIQFQNNGVVDDSQLPKDRFSAERLKGVDSTLKIQPAKLEDSAVYLCASSHRPSPNEETQYFGPGTRLLVL.

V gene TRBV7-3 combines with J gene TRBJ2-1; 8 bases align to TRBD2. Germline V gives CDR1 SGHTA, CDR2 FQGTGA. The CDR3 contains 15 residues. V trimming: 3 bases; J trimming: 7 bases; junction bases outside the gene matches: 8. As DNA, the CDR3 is TGTGCCAGCAGCTTGTATAGCGGGATAAATAATGAGCAGTTCTTC. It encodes CASSLYSGINNEQFF.